A selection of T cell receptor beta chains follows, all from one sample in a study of T cells after yellow fever vaccination. TCRdb itself ran the 5' RACE reads through MiXCR, one entry per CDR3 protein. The sample consists of hundreds of thousands of distinct CDR3 sequences, around 3.6% of them appearing once. Sequenced material: PBMCs, taken on the day of the yellow fever booster vaccination. The receptors were gathered from a man younger than 35 who received the YFV17D yellow fever vaccine. Each CDR3 is given with its conserved first and last residue. Fields, in order: V gene, D gene, clone size, J gene, CDR3 protein, CDR3 DNA. A D gene is named only where the DNA matches it firmly. The size entry is marked missing in some rows and otherwise reads once, few, many or a size class.

TRBV5-6	NA	few	TRBJ1-2	CASSPLLNYGYTF	TGTGCCAGCAGCCCGTTGCTCAACTATGGCTACACCTTC
TRBV4-2	TRBD2	NA	TRBJ2-5	CASSRSGGGPGETQYF	TGTGCCAGCAGCCGGTCTGGCGGGGGGCCGGGGGAGACCCAGTACTTC
TRBV6-6	NA	NA	TRBJ1-6	CASRRDVPNSPLHF	TGTGCCAGCAGGAGGGACGTTCCCAATTCACCCCTCCACTTT
TRBV7-9	NA	many	TRBJ2-5	CASSLLGYQTQYF	TGTGCCAGCAGCTTACTAGGTTATCAGACCCAGTACTTC
TRBV6-2/TRBV6-3	NA	NA	TRBJ1-2	CASSFGAFHYGYTF	TGTGCCAGCAGTTTTGGGGCTTTTCACTATGGCTACACCTTC
TRBV28	NA	few	TRBJ2-1	CASSFLANNEQFF	TGTGCCAGCAGTTTCCTGGCTAACAATGAGCAGTTCTTC
TRBV3-1	NA	few	TRBJ2-5	CASSQYSVSEKTQYF	TGTGCCAGCAGCCAATATTCGGTGTCGGAAAAGACCCAGTACTTC
TRBV6-5	NA	many	TRBJ1-5	CASRTVGQGGNQPQHF	TGTGCCAGCAGGACGGTCGGGCAGGGAGGGAATCAGCCCCAGCATTTT
TRBV12-3/TRBV12-4	TRBD1	many	TRBJ1-1	CASRYRDRVLNTEAFF	TGTGCCAGCCGGTACCGGGACAGGGTTTTGAACACTGAAGCTTTCTTT
TRBV29-1	NA	NA	TRBJ2-2	CSTSRQNTGELFF	TGCAGCACGAGCCGACAGAACACCGGGGAGCTGTTTTTT
TRBV4-2	TRBD1	many	TRBJ2-7	CASSQDQTGVGSYEQYF	TGTGCCAGCAGCCAAGACCAGACAGGGGTGGGGTCCTACGAGCAGTACTTC
TRBV9	NA	NA	TRBJ2-1	CASSSLTAADPFF	TGTGCCAGCAGCTCTCTCACGGCAGCGGATCCGTTCTTC
TRBV11-2	NA	few	TRBJ1-3	CASSLDSVSGNTIYF	TGTGCCAGCAGCTTAGACTCAGTCTCTGGAAACACCATATATTTT
TRBV6-5	TRBD1	few	TRBJ1-5	CASRLRATGRPNQPQHF	TGTGCCAGCAGACTAAGGGCGACAGGGAGGCCCAATCAGCCCCAGCATTTT
TRBV29-1	TRBD2	NA	TRBJ2-5	CSGAGVPGLAHPETQYF	TGCAGCGGGGCGGGTGTCCCGGGACTAGCTCACCCGGAGACCCAGTACTTC
TRBV20-1	NA	few	TRBJ2-3	CSAPTITSTDTQYF	TGCAGTGCTCCGACTATAACTAGCACAGATACGCAGTATTTT
TRBV7-9	NA	few	TRBJ2-3	CASSEADTQYF	TGTGCCAGCAGCGAGGCAGATACGCAGTATTTT
TRBV5-1	TRBD2	NA	TRBJ2-6	CASSLIAGAGANVLTF	TGCGCCAGCAGCTTAATAGCGGGGGCTGGGGCCAACGTCCTGACTTTC
TRBV6-5	TRBD1	few	TRBJ1-5	CASRNRQGHQPQHF	TGTGCCAGCAGAAATCGACAGGGGCATCAGCCCCAGCATTTT
TRBV4-1	TRBD1	NA	TRBJ1-2	CASSPIQGADGYTF	TGCGCCAGCAGCCCTATACAGGGGGCGGATGGCTACACCTTC
TRBV20-1	NA	NA	TRBJ2-5	CSAKGGGETQYF	TGCAGTGCAAAGGGGGGCGGAGAGACCCAGTACTTC
TRBV20-1	TRBD2	few	TRBJ2-3	CSARPAGGNTDTQYF	TGCAGTGCTAGACCAGCGGGGGGGAACACAGATACGCAGTATTTT
TRBV15	TRBD1	NA	TRBJ2-1	CATSRDWDSYNEQFF	TGTGCCACCAGCAGAGATTGGGACAGTTACAATGAGCAGTTCTTC
TRBV11-2	TRBD1	NA	TRBJ1-1	CASSSPGDRGRNTEAFF	TGTGCCAGCAGCTCCCCAGGGGACAGGGGAAGGAACACTGAAGCTTTCTTT
TRBV4-3	NA	NA	TRBJ1-6	CASSQDLTENNSPLHF	TGCGCCAGCAGCCAAGACCTTACAGAGAATAATTCACCCCTCCACTTT
TRBV19	TRBD2	few	TRBJ2-3	CATGLAFDTQYF	TGTGCCACGGGACTAGCGTTCGATACGCAGTATTTT
TRBV5-1	TRBD1	NA	TRBJ2-3	CASSQGQGKDTQYF	TGCGCCAGCAGCCAGGGACAGGGAAAAGATACGCAGTATTTT
TRBV12-3/TRBV12-4	TRBD1	NA	TRBJ1-1	CASRRGQVLNTEAFF	TGTGCCAGCAGACGCGGACAGGTCCTGAACACTGAAGCTTTCTTT
TRBV29-1	NA	few	TRBJ1-1	CSVALDQGGAAFF	TGCAGCGTTGCCCTAGATCAGGGCGGGGCGGCTTTCTTT
TRBV15	TRBD1	many	TRBJ2-3	CATSRRQGTTDTQYF	TGTGCCACCAGCAGGAGACAGGGGACCACAGATACGCAGTATTTT
TRBV12-3/TRBV12-4	TRBD2	many	TRBJ2-1	CASSLKTSGNEQFF	TGTGCCAGCAGTTTAAAGACTAGCGGAAATGAGCAGTTCTTC
TRBV3-1	NA	many	TRBJ1-4	CASSQDLISAGKLFF	TGTGCCAGCAGCCAGGACCTCATCTCAGCGGGAAAACTGTTTTTT
TRBV7-2	TRBD1	many	TRBJ2-7	CASSFGTGGFYEQYF	TGTGCCAGCAGCTTTGGGACAGGGGGTTTCTACGAGCAGTACTTC
TRBV10-3	NA	few	TRBJ1-3	CAIGEGSEGNTIYF	TGTGCCATCGGGGAGGGGTCGGAAGGAAACACCATATATTTT
TRBV5-1	NA	many	TRBJ1-1	CASKNPSQAVGTEAFF	TGCGCCAGTAAAAACCCCTCTCAAGCAGTGGGCACTGAAGCTTTCTTT
TRBV7-2	TRBD1	many	TRBJ1-6	CASSLGVTGDLHF	TGTGCCAGCAGCTTGGGGGTTACAGGGGACCTCCACTTT
TRBV7-2	NA	many	TRBJ2-5	CASSPQRMRIGETQYF	TGTGCCAGCAGCCCCCAACGTATGCGCATTGGGGAGACCCAGTACTTC
TRBV4-3	NA	many	TRBJ2-5	CASSRGRGPQETQYF	TGCGCCAGCAGCCGGGGGAGAGGGCCCCAAGAGACCCAGTACTTC
TRBV7-2	TRBD1	many	TRBJ2-7	CASSFTGTGDYEQYF	TGTGCCAGCAGCTTTACCGGGACAGGGGATTACGAGCAGTACTTC
TRBV18	NA	many	TRBJ1-2	CASSPDERAISSYTF	TGTGCCAGCTCACCGGACGAAAGAGCGATCTCAAGCTACACCTTC
TRBV9	NA	many	TRBJ2-7	CASSVGPEGVLYEQYF	TGTGCCAGCAGCGTAGGCCCTGAAGGGGTTCTTTACGAGCAGTACTTC
TRBV7-2	NA	many	TRBJ2-7	CASSLRLVGAHEQYF	TGTGCCAGCAGCCTCCGACTAGTTGGTGCCCACGAGCAGTACTTC
TRBV12-5	TRBD2	many	TRBJ2-2	CASGLGLGGDTGELFF	TGTGCTAGTGGTTTGGGCCTGGGGGGGGACACCGGGGAGCTGTTTTTT
TRBV4-3	TRBD1	many	TRBJ1-2	CASSRKTGVSLANYGYTF	TGCGCCAGCAGCAGAAAAACAGGGGTCTCGCTCGCTAACTATGGCTACACCTTC
TRBV7-9	TRBD1	many	TRBJ2-4	CASSSRTGGPSGKNIQYF	TGTGCCAGCAGCTCCCGGACAGGGGGTCCATCAGGCAAAAACATTCAGTACTTC
TRBV25-1	NA	few	TRBJ2-7	CASSKQGVYEQYF	TGTGCCAGCAGTAAACAGGGTGTGTACGAGCAGTACTTC
TRBV9	NA	NA	TRBJ2-2	CASSGGETWSSGELFF	TGTGCCAGCAGCGGAGGGGAGACGTGGAGTTCCGGGGAGCTGTTTTTT
TRBV25-1	NA	many	TRBJ1-2	CASSEQGGYTF	TGTGCCAGCAGTGAACAAGGAGGCTACACCTTC
TRBV5-1	TRBD1	few	TRBJ1-6	CASSVQGARTPLHF	TGCGCCAGCAGCGTCCAGGGGGCGCGGACACCCCTCCACTTT
TRBV6-6	TRBD2	NA	TRBJ2-2	CASSYRGGVTPGELFF	TGTGCCAGCAGTTATCGGGGAGGGGTGACTCCCGGGGAGCTGTTTTTT
TRBV7-9	TRBD1	NA	TRBJ1-5	CASSVTGASQPQHF	TGTGCCAGCAGCGTAACAGGGGCATCGCAGCCCCAGCATTTT
TRBV7-6	NA	many	TRBJ1-1	CASSRTGREAFF	TGTGCCAGCAGTCGGACCGGGAGGGAAGCTTTCTTT
TRBV29-1	NA	many	TRBJ1-4	CSMLMGEKLFF	TGCAGCATGTTAATGGGGGAAAAACTGTTTTTT
TRBV6-5	TRBD1	few	TRBJ1-2	CASSYSGTAITANYGYTF	TGTGCCAGCAGTTACTCGGGGACAGCCATAACCGCTAACTATGGCTACACCTTC
TRBV27	NA	few	TRBJ1-1	CASSRGLGTEAFF	TGTGCCAGCAGTAGGGGTTTAGGCACTGAAGCTTTCTTT